These 29 T cell receptor beta chains share one sample of origin, sequenced in a study of T cell changes during pregnancy in multiple sclerosis. Repertoires were generated with immunoSEQ multiplex PCR, while TCRdb's copy carries only in-frame clones and drops some. The sample holds approximately 100,000 clones, 92% seen once. The source was peripheral blood, collected after pregnancy. The receptor set was obtained from a female donor in good health, enrolled as a control in a pregnancy study.

The genes are TRBV6-5 and TRBJ1-1, with 7 bases aligning to TRBD1. After removal of 6 bases from V and 4 bases from J, the junction contained 5 bases not matched to a gene. Germline loops: CDR1 MNHEY, CDR2 SVGAGI. The CDR3 has 13 residues. The CDR3 DNA sequence: TGTGCCAGCAGAGTACAGGGGCGCACTGAAGCTTTCTTT. This translates into CASRVQGRTEAFF.

The chain joins TRBV28 to TRBJ2-1; TRBD2 is a possible D gene (5 bases). The CDR3 is 15 residues long. Germline assignment: CDR1 MDHEN and CDR2 SYDVKM. Trimming pared 6 bases from V and 4 bases from J, leaving 16 bases between. The CDR3 nucleotides read TGTGCCAGCAGCCGGAGGACCGACGGATACAATGAGCAGTTCTTC. Translating gives CASSRRTDGYNEQFF.

The V gene is TRBV7-9, the J gene TRBJ1-2, with 8 bases that match TRBD1. The germline V gene encodes CDR1 SEHNR and CDR2 FQNEAQ (reference sequence). V shed 4 bases, J shed 7 bases, and the junction held 14 bases outside the gene matches. This CDR3 comprises 16 residues. CDR3 protein: CASSSPRPTGEFGYTF. For the CDR3, the DNA is TGTGCCAGCAGCTCCCCCCGCCCGACAGGGGAATTTGGCTACACCTTC.

The chain joins TRBV28 to TRBJ2-1; TRBD2 is a possible D gene (6 bases). CDR1 is MDHEN and CDR2 is SYDVKM in the germline V gene. The CDR3 is made up of 16 amino acids. V lost 6 bases to trimming and J lost 0 bases, with 15 bases between them. The CDR3 region is CASSPPAGFSYNEQFF. DNA of the CDR3: TGTGCCAGCAGCCCCCCAGCGGGCTTCTCCTACAATGAGCAGTTCTTC.

The chain links TRBV25-1 to TRBJ2-5; D ambiguous. The CDR3 totals 15 residues. Germline V gives CDR1 MGHDK, CDR2 SYGVNS. The ends were cut back, 1 base at V and 3 bases at J, with 12 bases in the middle. The DNA for the CDR3 is TGTGCCAGCAGTGAATTGAAAACAAACAAAGAGACCCAGTACTTC. Translated, it gives CASSELKTNKETQYF.

Points on this clone: The sample has other DNA sequences that encode this CDR3 too. The V and J genes are TRBV30 and TRBJ2-5; 8 bases agree with TRBD1. Germline-derived CDR1 and CDR2 are GTSNPN and SVGIG (reference sequence). With V trimmed by 2 bases and J by 1 base, 3 bases remained unmatched. The CDR3 covers 14 residues. The CDR3 DNA sequence: TGTGCCTGGAGTTTACAGGGGGTCCAAGAGACCCAGTACTTC. It is translated as CAWSLQGVQETQYF.

The V gene is TRBV6-1, the J gene TRBJ1-2; 8 nucleotides agree with TRBD1. Germline V gene data show CDR1 as MNHNS and CDR2 as SASEGT. Germline trimming cut 7 bases from V and 8 bases from J; bases unmatched to any gene: 9. The CDR3 totals 13 residues. CDR3 region: CASTRDRRGGYTF. In DNA form, the CDR3 reads TGTGCCAGCACCCGGGACAGGAGGGGGGGCTACACCTTC.

The chain joins TRBV5-1 to TRBJ2-1, with TRBD1 matching 10 bases. The CDR3 is 14 amino acids. The V gene's germline CDR1 is SGHRS and CDR2 YFSETQ. Germline trimming cut 5 bases from V and 5 bases from J; bases unmatched to any gene: 4. This CDR3 reads CASSGGQGNNEQFF. CDR3 DNA sequence: TGCGCCAGCAGTGGGGGACAGGGGAACAATGAGCAGTTCTTC.

Concerning this clone: Other DNA sequences of this sample code for an identical CDR3. The chain uses TRBV27 and TRBJ1-5; D might be TRBD1 (6 bases). This CDR3 is 14 amino acids long. Germline loops: CDR1 MNHEY, CDR2 SMNVEV (reference sequence). V was cut by 2 bases and J by 3 bases, with 8 bases left in between. The chain's CDR3 is CASSLRGYNQPQHF. The CDR3 DNA is TGTGCCAGCAGTTTAAGGGGGTACAATCAGCCCCAGCATTTT.

The V and J genes are TRBV27 and TRBJ2-7; possible D gene TRBD2, 6 bases. V lost 4 bases and J lost 7, with 11 bases in between. The CDR3 totals 12 residues. From germline, CDR1 is MNHEY and CDR2 SMNVEV (reference sequence). CDR3 in amino acids: CASSSTSWEQYF. CDR3 DNA sequence: TGTGCCAGCAGTTCCACTAGCTGGGAGCAGTACTTC.

This chain connects TRBV30 to TRBJ1-5; maybe TRBD1 (5 bases). CDR3 length equals 13 residues. V lost 3 bases, J lost 6 bases, and 12 bases lay in between. Germline V gene data show CDR1 as GTSNPN and CDR2 as SVGIG (reference sequence). The CDR3 coding sequence is TGTGCCTGGAGGGGGGGAGGGGCTCAGCCCCAGCATTTT. Translation gives CAWRGGGAQPQHF.

The V gene is TRBV5-1, the J gene TRBJ2-3; tentative D call: TRBD2 (5 bases). This CDR3 has 16 residues. CDR1 is SGHRS, CDR2 YFSETQ, per germline. V lost 2 bases and J lost 2, with 15 bases in between. The CDR3 loop reads CASSFFGGSTTDTQYF. The CDR3 DNA reads as TGCGCCAGCAGCTTTTTCGGCGGGTCGACCACAGATACGCAGTATTTT.

The J gene is TRBJ2-3, the V gene TRBV2; D might be TRBD2 (6 bases). The V gene's germline CDR1 is SNHLY and CDR2 FYNNEI. The V end was cut by 8 bases, the J end by 5 bases, with 8 bases between. This CDR3 region has 11 residues. The DNA of the CDR3 is TGTGCCAGCTGGGGGGAAGATACGCAGTATTTT. It yields the protein CASWGEDTQYF.

The chain joins TRBV19 to TRBJ2-5; TRBD1 aligns across 7 bases. After removal of 5 bases from V and 4 bases from J, the junction contained 7 bases not matched to a gene. Germline CDR1 reads LNHDA; CDR2 reads SQIVND (reference sequence). This CDR3 region has 14 residues. DNA of the CDR3: TGTGCCAGTAGTCGACAGGGCTTGCGAGAGACCCAGTACTTC. The encoded protein is CASSRQGLRETQYF.

V gene TRBV5-1 combines with J gene TRBJ2-3; D perhaps matches TRBD1 (6 bases). Germline CDR1 and CDR2: SGHRS and YFSETQ. The CDR3 length is 16 residues. The V gene lost 2 bases and the J gene lost 2 bases, with 15 bases spanning the gap. CDR3 DNA sequence: TGCGCCAGCAGCTTTGGGGTGACAGGCAACACAGATACGCAGTATTTT. It is translated as CASSFGVTGNTDTQYF.

This clone has just one count. The V call is TRBV7-6, the J call TRBJ2-7, with a possible D match to TRBD1 (5 bases). The CDR3 loop spans 13 amino acids. V dropped 7 bases and J dropped 3 bases, with 13 bases sitting between them. CDR1 is SGHVS and CDR2 is FNYEAQ in the germline V gene. DNA of the CDR3: TGTGCCAGCACGGCAGGGTCCGGCTACGAGCAGTACTTC. Protein: CASTAGSGYEQYF.

This sequence joins TRBV21-1 and TRBJ2-7; TRBD1, as called in the table, went unchecked against the DNA. TRBV21-1 is termed a pseudogene. CDR3 length: 17 amino acids. The CDR3 sequence is CASSDRTRGRSSYEQYF. CDR3 in DNA: TGTGCCAGCAGCGACCGGACCAGGGGTAGGTCCTCCTACGAGCAGTACTTC.

This chain links TRBV25-1 with TRBJ2-7; perhaps TRBD2 as D (6 bases). The V gene's germline CDR1 is MGHDK and CDR2 SYGVNS. The ends were cut back, 6 bases at V and 6 bases at J, with 9 bases in the middle. This CDR3 spans 11 amino acids. Written as DNA, the CDR3 is TGTGCCAGCAGCGGGAGCCGCGAGCAGTACTTC. Amino acid sequence: CASSGSREQYF.

The chain has TRBV6-1 and TRBJ2-5; 8 positions match TRBD1. The CDR3 consists of 14 residues. V lost 2 bases to trimming and J lost 6 bases; unmatched junction nucleotides: 5. In germline, CDR1 is MNHNS, CDR2 SASEGT. The CDR3 nucleotides read TGTGCCAGCAGTGAACAACAGGGGGGACAGACCCAGTACTTC. Translating it yields CASSEQQGGQTQYF.

Of note for this clone: This sample includes further DNA sequences coding for the same CDR3. The J gene is TRBJ2-7, the V gene TRBV29-1; a possible D gene is TRBD1 (5 bases). The germline V and J ends were trimmed by 3 bases and 2 bases, with 11 bases remaining between them. The CDR3 length is 13 residues. The germline V gene encodes CDR1 SQVTM and CDR2 ANQGSEA. CDR3 nucleotide sequence: TGCAGCGTTGATCGGCAGGGTACCTACGAGCAGTACTTC. It translates to CSVDRQGTYEQYF.

This chain uses TRBV27 with TRBJ2-1, with 7 bases fitting TRBD1. The CDR3 consists of 13 residues. Trimming removed 6 bases from V and 6 bases from J; junction bases left unmatched: 5. Germline CDR1 reads MNHEY; CDR2 reads SMNVEV (reference sequence). The CDR3 sequence is CASSFSGGNEQFF. CDR3 in DNA: TGTGCCAGCAGCTTTTCAGGGGGCAATGAGCAGTTCTTC.

The chain links TRBV6-1 to TRBJ1-4, with D possibly being TRBD1 (6 bases). CDR1 is MNHNS, CDR2 SASEGT, per germline. The CDR3 sequence is 15 residues long. V was clipped by 4 bases and J by 2 bases, with 11 bases between them. The CDR3 region is CASSAEQGTNEKLFF. The CDR3, as DNA: TGTGCCAGCAGTGCCGAACAGGGTACTAATGAAAAACTGTTTTTT.

The CDR3 region is CASRASSGRPTGELFF. CDR3 nucleotide sequence: TGCGCCAGCAGGGCGTCTAGCGGGAGGCCCACCGGGGAGCTGTTTTTT. The rearrangement uses TRBV5-1 and TRBJ2-2; 11 bases map to TRBD2. CDR3 length: 16 amino acids. Trimming took 5 bases from V and 4 from J; bases not matched to a gene: 7. The germline gives CDR1 SGHRS, CDR2 YFSETQ.

The chain is built from TRBV2 and TRBJ2-7, with 7 nucleotides matching TRBD2. J gave up 3 bases and V 2 bases, and 7 bases lay outside the gene matches. Germline CDR1 and CDR2: SNHLY and FYNNEI. The CDR3 is 15 residues long. Here the CDR3 reads CASSESGEGLYEQYF. The CDR3 DNA reads as TGTGCCAGCAGTGAATCCGGGGAGGGGCTCTACGAGCAGTACTTC. Based on the CDR3 plus reference TRBV2 and TRBJ2-7, the full variable domain is EPEVTQTPSHQVTQMGQEVILRCVPISNHLYFYWYRQILGQKVEFLVSFYNNEISEKSEIFDDQFSVERPDGSNFTLKIRSTKLEDSAMYFCASSESGEGLYEQYFGPGTRLTVT.

This clone was seen a few times. The rearrangement uses TRBV18 and TRBJ1-5; TRBD1 matches 12 bases. J lost 7 bases, V lost 3 bases, and 4 bases had no gene match. CDR3 length: 15 residues. CDR1 is KGHSH and CDR2 is LQKENI in the germline V gene. CDR3 loop: CASSPGQGAEQPQHF. The DNA of the CDR3 is TGTGCCAGCTCACCGGGACAGGGGGCAGAGCAGCCCCAGCATTTT.

This chain uses TRBV7-3 with TRBJ1-2; D gene uncertain. V gave up 5 bases and J gave up 9 bases, with 22 bases separating them. In germline, CDR1 is SGHTA, CDR2 FQGTGA. This CDR3 has 15 amino acids. The CDR3 DNA is TGTGCCAGCAGCCCGACTGTTAATATGCCAGCTAGCTACACCTTC. It codes for CASSPTVNMPASYTF.

The chain couples TRBV19 to TRBJ2-7; TRBD2 aligns across 11 bases. The CDR3 has 15 amino acids. Per the germline V gene, CDR1 is LNHDA and CDR2 is SQIVND (reference sequence). With V trimmed by 4 bases and J by 3 bases, 5 bases remained unmatched. CDR3 sequence: CASSTGTSGGYEQYF. CDR3 in DNA: TGTGCCAGTAGTACTGGGACTAGCGGTGGCTACGAGCAGTACTTC.

In this sample, this clone turned up a few times. The gene calls are TRBV11-1 and TRBJ1-1; D is unclear. Germline values: CDR1 SGHAT, CDR2 FQDESV (reference sequence). The CDR3 is 14 residues long. V was cut by 4 bases and J by 10 bases, with 19 bases left in between. The CDR3 DNA reads as TGTGCCAGCAGCTCATTGACGGGTTCTCCAAGAGCTTTCTTT. Its protein product is CASSSLTGSPRAFF.

The CDR3 reads CSVSLLSREQYF. CDR3 DNA: TGCAGCGTCTCGCTCCTGAGCCGCGAGCAGTACTTC. This chain joins TRBV29-1 and TRBJ2-7, with unresolved D. Per germline, CDR1 SQVTM and CDR2 ANQGSEA. The CDR3 spans 12 residues. Trimming left V 6 bases short and J 6 bases short, with 15 bases between.